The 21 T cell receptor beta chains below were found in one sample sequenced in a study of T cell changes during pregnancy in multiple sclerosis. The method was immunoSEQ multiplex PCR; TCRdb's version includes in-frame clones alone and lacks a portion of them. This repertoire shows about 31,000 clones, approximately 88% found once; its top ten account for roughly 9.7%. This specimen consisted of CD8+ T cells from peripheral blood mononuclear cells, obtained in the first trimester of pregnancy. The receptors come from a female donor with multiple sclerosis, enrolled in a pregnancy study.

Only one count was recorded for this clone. CDR3 DNA: TGTGCCAGCAGTGAAGTCCGGACAGGGGCCAACACCGGGGAGCTGTTTTTT. It translates to CASSEVRTGANTGELFF. The rearrangement links TRBV2 to TRBJ2-2; 9 bases map to TRBD1. V was pared by 1 base and J by 2 bases, with 5 bases of the junction left unmatched. CDR3 size: 17 residues. Germline-derived CDR1 and CDR2 are SNHLY and FYNNEI.

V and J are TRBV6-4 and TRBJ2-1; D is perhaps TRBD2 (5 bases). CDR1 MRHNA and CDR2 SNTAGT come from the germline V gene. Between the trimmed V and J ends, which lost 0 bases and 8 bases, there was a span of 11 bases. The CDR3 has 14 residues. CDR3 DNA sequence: TGTGCCAGCAGTGACTCTTCGGGGTCCCATGAGCAGTTCTTC. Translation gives CASSDSSGSHEQFF.

CDR3 protein: CASSPTGAGNQPQHF. Written as DNA, the CDR3 is TGTGCCAGCAGCCCGACAGGGGCGGGTAATCAGCCCCAGCATTTT. V and J are TRBV5-6 and TRBJ1-5; TRBD1 agrees at 8 bases. The CDR3 covers 15 residues. Trimming at V came to 4 bases and at J to 4 bases, leaving 7 bases not matched to a gene. CDR1 and CDR2 from the germline V gene are SGHDT and YYEEEE.

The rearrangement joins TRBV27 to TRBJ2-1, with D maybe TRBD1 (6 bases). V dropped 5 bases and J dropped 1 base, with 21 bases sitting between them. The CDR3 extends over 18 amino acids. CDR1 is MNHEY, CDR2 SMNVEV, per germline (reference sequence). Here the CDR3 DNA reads TGTGCCAGCAGTCCCCTAGGGGCACAGGGCGAATCCTACAATGAGCAGTTCTTC. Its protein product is CASSPLGAQGESYNEQFF.

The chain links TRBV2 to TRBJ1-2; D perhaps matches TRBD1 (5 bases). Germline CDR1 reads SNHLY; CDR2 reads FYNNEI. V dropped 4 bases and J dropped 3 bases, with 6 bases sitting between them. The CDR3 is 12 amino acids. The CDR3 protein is CASSGRDYGYTF. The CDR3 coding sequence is TGTGCCAGCAGTGGCAGGGACTATGGCTACACCTTC.

This CDR3 is CASSYIRLADEQFF. The CDR3 nucleotides read TGTGCCAGCAGTTACATACGACTAGCAGATGAGCAGTTCTTC. The rearrangement uses TRBV6-5 and TRBJ2-1; 7 bases are shared with TRBD2. The CDR3 sequence is 14 residues long. CDR1 is MNHEY and CDR2 is SVGAGI in the germline V gene. Losses at the gene ends were 2 bases for V and 8 bases for J; bases not matched to a gene: 6.

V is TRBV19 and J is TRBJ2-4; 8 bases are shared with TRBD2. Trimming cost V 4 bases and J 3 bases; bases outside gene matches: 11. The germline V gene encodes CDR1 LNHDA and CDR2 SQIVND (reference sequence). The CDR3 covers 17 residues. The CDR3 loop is CASSTATSGGNKNIQYF. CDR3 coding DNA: TGTGCCAGTAGTACCGCAACGAGCGGGGGTAACAAAAACATTCAGTACTTC.

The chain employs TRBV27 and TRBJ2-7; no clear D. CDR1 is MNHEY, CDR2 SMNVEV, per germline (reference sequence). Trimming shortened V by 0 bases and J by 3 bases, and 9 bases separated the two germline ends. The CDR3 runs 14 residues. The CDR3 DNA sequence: TGTGCCAGCAGTTTATCTTCAGGTTTCTACGAGCAGTACTTC. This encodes CASSLSSGFYEQYF.

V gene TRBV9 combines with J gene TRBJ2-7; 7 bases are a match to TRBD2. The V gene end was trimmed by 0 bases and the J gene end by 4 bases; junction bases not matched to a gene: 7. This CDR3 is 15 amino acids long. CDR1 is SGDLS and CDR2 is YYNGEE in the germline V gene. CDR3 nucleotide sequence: TGTGCCAGCAGCGTAGGGGGAGCGGGGCCTTACGAGCAGTACTTC. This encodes CASSVGGAGPYEQYF. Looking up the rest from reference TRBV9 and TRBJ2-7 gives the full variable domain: DSGVTQTPKHLITATGQRVTLRCSPRSGDLSVYWYQQSLDQGLQFLIQYYNGEERAKGNILERFSAQQFPDLHSELNLSSLELGDSALYFCASSVGGAGPYEQYFGPGTRLTVT.

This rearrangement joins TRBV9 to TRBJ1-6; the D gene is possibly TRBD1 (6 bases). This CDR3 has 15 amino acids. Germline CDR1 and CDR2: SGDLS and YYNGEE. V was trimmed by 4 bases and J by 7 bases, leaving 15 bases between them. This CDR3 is CASSPSGDPNSPLHF. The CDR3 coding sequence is TGTGCCAGCAGCCCCTCAGGGGATCCCAATTCACCCCTCCACTTT.

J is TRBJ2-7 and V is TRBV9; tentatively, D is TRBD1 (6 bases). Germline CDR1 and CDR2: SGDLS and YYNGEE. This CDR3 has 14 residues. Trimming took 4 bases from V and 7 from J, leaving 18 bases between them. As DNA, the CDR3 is TGTGCCAGCAGCCTCCGGGACACCCTGGGGGAGCAGTACTTC. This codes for CASSLRDTLGEQYF. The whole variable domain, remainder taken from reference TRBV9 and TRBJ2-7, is DSGVTQTPKHLITATGQRVTLRCSPRSGDLSVYWYQQSLDQGLQFLIQYYNGEERAKGNILERFSAQQFPDLHSELNLSSLELGDSALYFCASSLRDTLGEQYFGPGTRLTVT.

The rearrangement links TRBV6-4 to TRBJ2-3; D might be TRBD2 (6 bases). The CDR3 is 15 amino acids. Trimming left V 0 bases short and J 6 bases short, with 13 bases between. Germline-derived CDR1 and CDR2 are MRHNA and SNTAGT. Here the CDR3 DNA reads TGTGCCAGCAGTGACTCGCGGGACGGGCGGGATACGCAGTATTTT. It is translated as CASSDSRDGRDTQYF.

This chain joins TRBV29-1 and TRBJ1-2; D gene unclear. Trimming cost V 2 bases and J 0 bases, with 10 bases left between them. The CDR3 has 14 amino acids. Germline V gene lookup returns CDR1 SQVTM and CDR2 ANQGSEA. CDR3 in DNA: TGCAGCGTTGAACGAGGATTAGCTAACTATGGCTACACCTTC. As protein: CSVERGLANYGYTF.

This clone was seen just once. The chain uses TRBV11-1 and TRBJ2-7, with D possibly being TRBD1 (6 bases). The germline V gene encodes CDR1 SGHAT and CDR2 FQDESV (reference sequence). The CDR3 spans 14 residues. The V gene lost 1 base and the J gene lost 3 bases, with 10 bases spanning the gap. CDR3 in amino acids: CASSLDPGDYEQYF. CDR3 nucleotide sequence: TGTGCCAGCAGCTTAGATCCAGGGGACTACGAGCAGTACTTC.

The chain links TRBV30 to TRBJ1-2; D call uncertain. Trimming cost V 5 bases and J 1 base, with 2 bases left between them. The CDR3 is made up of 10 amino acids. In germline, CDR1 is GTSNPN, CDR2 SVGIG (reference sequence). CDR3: CAWYNYGYTF. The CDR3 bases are TGTGCCTGGTATAACTATGGCTACACCTTC.

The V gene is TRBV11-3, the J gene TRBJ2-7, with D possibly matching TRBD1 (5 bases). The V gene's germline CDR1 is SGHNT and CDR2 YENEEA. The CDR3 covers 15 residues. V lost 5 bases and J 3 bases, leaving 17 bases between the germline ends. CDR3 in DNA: TGTGCCAGCAGCGACCGACAGAAACTGCACTACGAGCAGTACTTC. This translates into CASSDRQKLHYEQYF. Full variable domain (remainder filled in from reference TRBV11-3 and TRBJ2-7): EAGVVQSPRYKIIEKKQPVAFWCNPISGHNTLYWYLQNLGQGPELLIRYENEEAVDDSQLPKDRFSAERLKGVDSTLKIQPAELGDSAVYLCASSDRQKLHYEQYFGPGTRLTVT.

The CDR3 sequence is CASSPQRTGAVHEQYF. Written as DNA, the CDR3 is TGTGCCAGCAGCCCGCAACGGACAGGGGCCGTCCACGAGCAGTACTTC. This chain links TRBV7-9 with TRBJ2-7, with 9 bases that match TRBD1. V shed 5 bases, J shed 5 bases, and the junction held 13 bases outside the gene matches. The CDR3 extends over 16 amino acids. CDR1 and CDR2 from the germline V gene are SEHNR and FQNEAQ (reference sequence).

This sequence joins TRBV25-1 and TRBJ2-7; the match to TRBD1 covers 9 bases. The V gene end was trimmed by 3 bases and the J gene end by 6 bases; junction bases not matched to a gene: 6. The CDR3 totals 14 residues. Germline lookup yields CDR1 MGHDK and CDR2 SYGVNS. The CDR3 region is CASSDGQGRSEQYF. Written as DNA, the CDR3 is TGTGCCAGCAGTGATGGACAGGGGCGGAGCGAGCAGTACTTC.

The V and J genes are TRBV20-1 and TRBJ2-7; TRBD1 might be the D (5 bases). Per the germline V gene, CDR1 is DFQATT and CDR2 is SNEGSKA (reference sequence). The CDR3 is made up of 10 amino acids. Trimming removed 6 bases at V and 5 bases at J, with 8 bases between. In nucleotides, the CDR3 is TGCAGTGCGGAAGGGGACGAGCAGTACTTC. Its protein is CSAEGDEQYF.

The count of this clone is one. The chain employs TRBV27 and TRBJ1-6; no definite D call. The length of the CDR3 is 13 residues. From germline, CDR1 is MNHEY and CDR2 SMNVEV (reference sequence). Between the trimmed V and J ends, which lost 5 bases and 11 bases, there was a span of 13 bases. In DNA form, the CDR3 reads TGTGCCAGCAGTCGCGAGGGTACGGCACCCCTCCACTTT. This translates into CASSREGTAPLHF.

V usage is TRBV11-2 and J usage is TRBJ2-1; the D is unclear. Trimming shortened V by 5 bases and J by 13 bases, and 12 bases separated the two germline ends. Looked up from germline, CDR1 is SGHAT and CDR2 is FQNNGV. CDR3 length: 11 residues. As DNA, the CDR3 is TGTGCCAGCAGCGTAAGAAGCCCCCAGTTCTTC. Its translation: CASSVRSPQFF.